This entry is about one TCR beta chain. Antigen specificity is unknown. The data belong to a study of cytomegalovirus exposure and HLA in healthy donors. General study findings and limits: Beyond CMV serostatus, there was no information to go on about immune exposure. Another analysis was done later, and it associated approximately 17,000 TCR beta sequences with HLA alleles at 0.05 false discovery rate.

The ends lost 5 bases at V and 5 bases at J; junction bases unmatched: 3. The CDR3 runs 13 residues. The germline V gene has CDR1 MGHRA and CDR2 YSYEKL. PCR employed 60 Vbeta and 13 Jbeta primers. Sequenced by immunoSEQ multiplex PCR; TCRdb stores in-frame clones only, minus some. There are more than 90,000 clones in the sample; approximately 70% occur only once, and just over 8.5% lies in the top ten. The V call is TRBV4-1, the J call TRBJ2-1, with 7 bases identical to TRBD1. Sequencing input: PBMCs. The origin of this receptor is a man younger than 45 in good health and CMV-seropositive. The CDR3 spells CASSKTGNNEQFF. The CDR3 DNA sequence: TGCGCCAGCAGCAAGACAGGGAACAATGAGCAGTTCTTC.